This entry lists 28 T cell receptor beta chains sequenced from one sample in a study of read filtering for tumor transcriptome and immune sequencing. The library was built from about 370 ng RNA with molecular barcoded adaptors for alpha/delta and beta/gamma chains. TCRdb reprocessed the reads with MiXCR, giving one entry per CDR3 protein. The repertoire holds 30,000 to 35,000 distinct CDR3 sequences, with 18% as singletons. Sequenced: a population of CD138-negative cells sorted from bone marrow. These receptors all come from a donor aged 40 or over with multiple myeloma.

The rearrangement uses TRBV19 and TRBJ2-1; TRBD1 aligns across 12 bases. The CDR3 extends over 17 amino acids. CDR1 and CDR2 (germline): LNHDA, SQIVND (reference sequence). The V gene end was trimmed by 2 bases and the J gene end by 7 bases; junction bases not matched to a gene: 9. CDR3 region: CASSISRGTGGRNEQFF. The CDR3 DNA reads as TGTGCCAGTAGTATAAGTCGAGGGACAGGGGGCAGGAATGAGCAGTTCTTC.

The sample holds many counts of this clonotype. This chain links TRBV28 with TRBJ1-5; D is ambiguous. CDR1 MDHEN and CDR2 SYDVKM come from the germline V gene. There are 12 residues in the CDR3. V lost 8 bases and J lost 4, with 9 bases in between. CDR3: CASAAGNQPQHF. Here the CDR3 DNA reads TGTGCCAGCGCGGCGGGGAATCAGCCCCAGCATTTT.

The sample holds many counts of this clonotype. The chain joins TRBV19 to TRBJ2-6; a possible D gene is TRBD1 (5 bases). Germline CDR1 LNHDA, CDR2 SQIVND (reference sequence). Trimming removed 5 bases at V and 1 base at J, with 15 bases between. The CDR3 sequence is 17 residues long. CDR3: CASSARGRVSGANVLTF. The DNA of the CDR3 is TGTGCCAGTAGTGCCCGTGGCAGGGTGTCTGGGGCCAACGTCCTGACTTTC.

About this clonotype itself: A far larger clone lies a single base away; this is likely a read error. The chain is built from TRBV6-1 and TRBJ2-2, with TRBD1 matching 9 bases. J was trimmed by 9 bases and V by 5 bases; bases with no gene match: 10. Germline V gene sequence: CDR1 MNHNS, CDR2 SASEGT. The CDR3 consists of 15 residues. CDR3 amino acids: CASSPWTGAHRELFF. CDR3 bases: TGTGCCAGCAGTCCATGGACAGGGGCTCACCGGGAGCTGTTTTTT.

The sample holds many counts of this clonotype. This sequence joins TRBV6-5 and TRBJ2-7; D unresolved. Between the trimmed V and J ends, which lost 2 bases and 0 bases, there was a span of 5 bases. This CDR3 comprises 13 residues. Germline loops: CDR1 MNHEY, CDR2 SVGAGI. The CDR3 bases are TGTGCCAGCAGTTACGCCAGCTCCTACGAGCAGTACTTC. Translating it yields CASSYASSYEQYF.

This clonotype was found once. The CDR3 does not end in the conserved phenylalanine or tryptophan, so this is likely a read error. This chain connects TRBV18 to TRBJ2-6; tentatively, D is TRBD1 (5 bases). The length of the CDR3 is 17 residues. Germline lookup yields CDR1 KGHSH and CDR2 LQKENI. The CDR3 coding sequence is TGTGCCAGTTCACCTCGCTCCTCCCCAGGGGGGGCCAACGTCCTGACTATC. Encoded protein: CASSPRSSPGGANVLTI.

This clonotype qualifies as medium-sized. The V call is TRBV10-1, the J call TRBJ2-7, with TRBD1 as a possible D gene (6 bases). Trimming left V 6 bases short and J 1 base short, with 19 bases between. Germline values: CDR1 WNHNN, CDR2 SYGVQD (reference sequence). This CDR3 is 16 amino acids long. CDR3 residues: CASSYGTSEQSYEQYF. The CDR3, as DNA: TGCGCCAGCAGCTACGGGACATCCGAACAATCCTACGAGCAGTACTTC.

This clonotype was seen at least ten times. The V call is TRBV7-2, the J call TRBJ2-7; possibly TRBD1 or TRBD2 for D (5 bases each). The germline V gene encodes CDR1 SGHTA and CDR2 FQGNSA. The ends were cut back, 1 base at V and 3 bases at J, with 13 bases in the middle. CDR3 size: 15 residues. CDR3 sequence reads: CASSLVAGTNYEQYF. In nucleotides, the CDR3 is TGTGCCAGCAGCTTAGTAGCCGGGACCAACTACGAGCAGTACTTC.

In its sample, this clonotype was seen many times. The rearrangement joins TRBV7-9 to TRBJ2-6; the match to TRBD1 covers 8 bases. V dropped 5 bases and J dropped 1; count of bases not matched to a gene: 7. The CDR3 is made up of 17 amino acids. Germline CDR1 is SEHNR and CDR2 is FQNEAQ (reference sequence). CDR3 in DNA: TGTGCCAGCAGCCCCGGGACAGGCCGTTCTGGGGCCAACGTCCTGACTTTC. Amino acids: CASSPGTGRSGANVLTF. The whole variable domain, remainder taken from reference TRBV7-9 and TRBJ2-6, is DTGVSQNPRHKITKRGQNVTFRCDPISEHNRLYWYRQTLGQGPEFLTYFQNEAQLEKSRLLSDRFSAERPKGSFSTLEIQRTEQGDSAMYLCASSPGTGRSGANVLTFGAGSRLTVL.

In this sample, this clonotype turned up many times. The chain links TRBV7-7 to TRBJ2-5; the match to TRBD2 covers 7 bases. The CDR3 extends over 13 amino acids. From germline, CDR1 is SSHAT and CDR2 FNYEAQ (reference sequence). CDR3 amino acids: CATSSGFQETQYF. CDR3 nucleotides: TGTGCTACCTCTAGCGGCTTTCAAGAGACCCAGTACTTC.

This clonotype was observed many times. The chain is built from TRBV5-1 and TRBJ2-5; D gene ambiguous. Trimming removed 1 base from V and 1 base from J, with 2 bases in between. This CDR3 has 12 amino acids. Germline V gives CDR1 SGHRS, CDR2 YFSETQ. CDR3 in DNA: TGCGCCAGCAGCTTGAGCCAAGAGACCCAGTACTTC. This translates into CASSLSQETQYF.

A few counts support this clonotype. A read error may be the cause here, since a much bigger clone is one base away. The rearrangement uses TRBV12-3 or TRBV12-4 and TRBJ2-6; tentatively, D is TRBD1 (6 bases). The ends were cut back, 4 bases at V and 2 bases at J, with 9 bases in the middle. This CDR3 spans 15 amino acids. The CDR3 region is CASSSTGTGANVLTF. The CDR3 DNA reads as TGTGCCAGCAGTTCTACAGGGACTGGGGCCAACGTCCTGACTTTC.

Comments on this clonotype: A much larger clone lies a single base off, so this may be a read error. No conserved phenylalanine or tryptophan is present at the end of the CDR3, so a read error is the likely explanation. J is TRBJ2-3 and V is TRBV28; TRBD2 matches at 8 bases. This CDR3 has 15 amino acids. Looked up from germline, CDR1 is MDHEN and CDR2 is SYDVKM. V shed 6 bases and J 0 bases; nucleotides not matched to a gene: 5. The CDR3 DNA follows: TGTGCCAGCAGGGGAGCTAGCGGGAGCACAGATACGCAGTATCTT. Protein sequence: CASRGASGSTDTQYL.

There are a few counts of this clonotype. The rearrangement joins TRBV25-1 to TRBJ2-7; TRBD1 matches 11 bases. The CDR3 covers 16 residues. The J segment lost 4 bases and the V segment lost 2 bases, leaving 7 bases of the junction unmatched. The germline V gene encodes CDR1 MGHDK and CDR2 SYGVNS. CDR3 coding DNA: TGTGCCAGCAGTGAACTACCAGGGACAGGGGGATACGAGCAGTACTTC. The encoded protein is CASSELPGTGGYEQYF.

This clonotype was seen many times. The chain employs TRBV9 and TRBJ2-1; the D call may be TRBD1 or TRBD2 (5 bases each). The CDR3 is 14 residues long. The V and J ends lost 0 bases and 9 bases respectively, with 13 bases between them. Per germline, CDR1 SGDLS and CDR2 YYNGEE. The chain's CDR3 is CASSVGPGRIEQFF. The CDR3 DNA follows: TGTGCCAGCAGCGTAGGGCCAGGGAGAATTGAGCAGTTCTTC. The whole variable domain, filled in from reference TRBV9 and TRBJ2-1, reads DSGVTQTPKHLITATGQRVTLRCSPRSGDLSVYWYQQSLDQGLQFLIQYYNGEERAKGNILERFSAQQFPDLHSELNLSSLELGDSALYFCASSVGPGRIEQFFGPGTRLTVL.

This clonotype has a count of ten or more. The gene calls are TRBV12-3 or TRBV12-4 and TRBJ2-1; D unclear. V was trimmed by 4 bases and J by 10 bases, leaving 14 bases between them. The CDR3 has 13 amino acids. The CDR3 loop is CASSSDSHLEQFF. The CDR3 DNA sequence: TGTGCCAGCAGTTCAGACTCACACCTAGAGCAGTTCTTC.

This clonotype has at least ten counts. V and J are TRBV29-1 and TRBJ1-1, with TRBD1 identical over 8 bases. V lost 6 bases to trimming and J lost 0 bases; unmatched junction nucleotides: 0. Germline V gene sequence: CDR1 SQVTM, CDR2 ANQGSEA. This CDR3 spans 12 amino acids. CDR3 nucleotide sequence: TGCAGCGTACAGGGGGTGAACACTGAAGCTTTCTTT. It yields the protein CSVQGVNTEAFF.

This clonotype was recorded many times. The chain carries TRBV11-2 and TRBJ1-2, with D possibly being TRBD1 (5 bases). Germline CDR1 SGHAT, CDR2 FQNNGV. The CDR3 is 14 amino acids. Deletions cut 1 base from V and 8 bases from J, with 14 bases between. The CDR3 sequence: CASSLVQGTRGYTF. CDR3 nucleotide sequence: TGTGCCAGCAGCTTAGTTCAGGGTACGAGAGGCTACACCTTC.

As regards this clonotype: The germline gene is not matched at one end of the junction; a read error may be the cause. The rearrangement uses TRBV9 and TRBJ2-1; D not resolved. This CDR3 is 13 amino acids long. Germline V lookup: CDR1 SGDLS, CDR2 YYNGEE. The CDR3 reads CASSDSVYNEQFF. Here the CDR3 DNA reads TGCGCCAGCAGCGACTCTGTTTACAATGAGCAGTTCTTC.

This clonotype was observed at least ten times. The chain joins TRBV20-1 to TRBJ1-6; maybe TRBD1 (5 bases). This CDR3 contains 12 residues. Germline values: CDR1 DFQATT, CDR2 SNEGSKA (reference sequence). CDR3 DNA: TGCAGCGCGGGACCGAGCGATTCACCCCTCCACTTT. The encoded protein is CSAGPSDSPLHF.

In this sample, this clonotype turned up many times. This chain uses TRBV10-3 with TRBJ1-2; TRBD1 aligns across 7 bases. The germline V gene has CDR1 ENHRY and CDR2 SYGVKD. V dropped 6 bases and J dropped 5; count of bases not matched to a gene: 6. This CDR3 is built from 13 residues. For the CDR3, the DNA is TGTGCCATCAGCCAGGGACAGACTTATGGCTACACCTTC. Amino acids: CAISQGQTYGYTF.

Remarks on this clonotype: The CDR3 does not close with the conserved phenylalanine or tryptophan, likely indicating a read error. This sequence joins TRBV25-1 and TRBJ2-4; TRBD1 aligns across 9 bases. Germline CDR1 reads MGHDK; CDR2 reads SYGVNS. This CDR3 spans 16 amino acids. Trimming cost V 5 bases and J 1 base; bases outside gene matches: 6. CDR3 in amino acids: CASSPQGTGAKNIQYL. As DNA, the CDR3 is TGTGCCAGCAGTCCCCAAGGGACAGGGGCCAAAAACATTCAGTACCTC.

This clonotype has a count of ten or more. The V and J genes are TRBV28 and TRBJ2-3, with D perhaps matching TRBD1 or TRBD2 (5 bases each). Germline CDR1 reads MDHEN; CDR2 reads SYDVKM. Trimming shortened V by 10 bases and J by 0 bases, and 17 bases separated the two germline ends. This CDR3 region has 15 residues. The DNA for the CDR3 is TGTGCCACCCGCCCGGGGCAGCTAAGCACAGATACGCAGTATTTT. Its translation: CATRPGQLSTDTQYF.

This clonotype was seen ten or more times. CDR3 amino acids: CAISEGQTTEAFF. The CDR3 nucleotides are TGTGCCATCAGTGAAGGGCAGACCACTGAAGCTTTCTTT. V is TRBV10-3 and J is TRBJ1-1; D ambiguous. CDR1 is ENHRY, CDR2 SYGVKD, per germline. Deletions cut 3 bases from V and 4 bases from J, with 9 bases between. This CDR3 region has 13 residues.

This clonotype appeared many times. The gene calls are TRBV28 and TRBJ2-5; 12 bases line up with TRBD2. With V trimmed by 2 bases and J by 0 bases, 10 bases remained unmatched. The CDR3 spans 19 residues. Germline CDR1 and CDR2: MDHEN and SYDVKM. This chain's CDR3 is CASSLPLAGGPNYQETQYF. In DNA form, the CDR3 reads TGTGCCAGCAGTTTACCTCTAGCGGGGGGGCCAAATTACCAAGAGACCCAGTACTTC.

This clonotype was seen repeatedly, ten times or more. The chain has TRBV29-1 and TRBJ1-1; D remains unclear. Germline V gene sequence: CDR1 SQVTM, CDR2 ANQGSEA. Trimming cost V 1 base and J 5 bases, with 11 bases left between them. The CDR3 runs 13 residues. CDR3 region: CSVEGAMGTEAFF. The CDR3 DNA sequence: TGCAGCGTTGAAGGGGCAATGGGGACTGAAGCTTTCTTT.

A word on this clonotype: Given a much more abundant clone one base away, this may be a read error. The chain recombines TRBV15 with TRBJ2-5, with 7 bases identical to TRBD2. Germline V gene lookup returns CDR1 LNHNV and CDR2 YYDKDF (reference sequence). The CDR3 is made up of 15 amino acids. CDR3 residues: CATSNLAGSQGTQYF. DNA of the CDR3: TGTGCCACCAGCAACTTAGCGGGTTCCCAAGGGACCCAGTACTTC.

The V gene is TRBV5-8, the J gene TRBJ1-5; tentatively, D is TRBD1 (6 bases). Trimming took off 1 base at V and 3 bases at J, with 11 bases between the two ends. The CDR3 contains 15 residues. Germline V gene sequence: CDR1 SGHTS, CDR2 YDEGEE. CDR3 region: CASSLRGADNQPQHF. CDR3 in DNA: TGTGCCAGCAGCTTGAGGGGGGCGGACAATCAGCCCCAGCATTTT.